These 32 T cell receptor beta chains originate from one sample sequenced in a study of shared clonotypes between healthy human individuals. The protocol was immunoSEQ multiplex PCR, while the TCRdb copy is restricted to in-frame clones and leaves out a portion. Seen here are about 2.5 million clones, roughly 92% observed once, and the top ten hold about 0.41%. Material for sequencing was naive CD4+ T cells from PBMCs. Indicated subset: CD45RA+ positively selected. The receptors shown here come from a man aged 18 to 30 in good health. Some clones in this sample may be carry-over from other donors' samples.

The chain combines TRBV15 with TRBJ2-3; 8 nucleotides line up with TRBD1. Looked up from germline, CDR1 is LNHNV and CDR2 is YYDKDF (reference sequence). This CDR3 is built from 16 residues. V shed 0 bases, J shed 1 base, and the junction held 3 bases outside the gene matches. The CDR3: CATSRDLQGGTDTQYF. The CDR3 DNA is TGTGCCACCAGCAGAGATTTACAGGGGGGCACAGATACGCAGTATTTT.

The rearrangement joins TRBV18 to TRBJ1-2; a possible D gene is TRBD1 (6 bases). Germline values: CDR1 KGHSH, CDR2 LQKENI. This CDR3 region has 14 residues. V lost 5 bases, J lost 4 bases, and 14 bases lay in between. CDR3 sequence: CASSENRASYGYTF. DNA for the CDR3: TGTGCCAGCTCAGAGAACAGGGCGTCCTATGGCTACACCTTC.

V and J are TRBV2 and TRBJ1-1; the D gene is possibly TRBD1 (5 bases). Germline V CDR1 and CDR2: SNHLY, FYNNEI. V dropped 4 bases and J dropped 7 bases, with 10 bases sitting between them. The CDR3 covers 12 residues. CDR3 nucleotides: TGTGCCAGCAGTGTTCCCGGGGGTGAAGCTTTCTTT. This encodes CASSVPGGEAFF.

The rearrangement uses TRBV28 and TRBJ2-3, with TRBD2 matching 11 bases. Germline lookup yields CDR1 MDHEN and CDR2 SYDVKM. This CDR3 comprises 16 residues. J gave up 4 bases and V 4 bases, and 7 bases lay outside the gene matches. DNA for the CDR3: TGTGCCAGCAGTTCCCTTAGCGGGAGGGCCGCAGATACGCAGTATTTT. This sequence encodes CASSSLSGRAADTQYF.

The chain joins TRBV30 to TRBJ1-3; possible D gene TRBD1, 5 bases. This CDR3 has 13 amino acids. CDR1 and CDR2 (germline): GTSNPN, SVGIG (reference sequence). V gave up 1 base and J gave up 2 bases, with 6 bases separating them. The DNA for the CDR3 is TGTGCCTGGAGTGAGACAGCTGGAAACACCATATATTTT. Protein product: CAWSETAGNTIYF.

Of note for this clone: In the same sample, other DNA sequences code for this CDR3. The chain uses TRBV7-2 and TRBJ2-7, with 9 bases identical to TRBD2. The length of the CDR3 is 13 residues. Unmatched junction bases numbered 5, after V lost 5 bases and J lost 6 bases. Germline CDR1 and CDR2: SGHTA and FQGNSA. The CDR3 coding sequence is TGTGCCAGCAGCCCCGGACTAGCGAGCGAGCAGTACTTC. It translates to CASSPGLASEQYF.

Notes on this clone: At one end the junction does not follow the germline gene, possibly because of a read error. This rearrangement joins TRBV2 to TRBJ2-7, with D hard to call. Germline CDR1 is SNHLY and CDR2 is FYNNEI. This CDR3 is 11 amino acids long. CDR3 region: CASSDLGRSNF. CDR3 bases: TGTGCCAGCAGTGATTTGGGCAGAAGCAACTTC.

In this sample, this clone turned up a few times. The V and J genes are TRBV7-9 and TRBJ2-7, with D perhaps assigned TRBD1 or TRBD2 (5 bases each). Germline CDR1 SEHNR, CDR2 FQNEAQ (reference sequence). This CDR3 has 11 residues. V was shortened by 5 bases and J by 12 bases, with 14 bases between the two germline ends. The CDR3 reads CASSPQGDLYF. The CDR3 DNA reads TGTGCCAGCAGCCCGCAGGGAGATCTGTACTTC. The complete variable domain, with remaining parts taken from reference TRBV7-9 and TRBJ2-7, reads DTGVSQNPRHKITKRGQNVTFRCDPISEHNRLYWYRQTLGQGPEFLTYFQNEAQLEKSRLLSDRFSAERPKGSFSTLEIQRTEQGDSAMYLCASSPQGDLYFGPGTRLTVT.

This chain connects TRBV7-3 to TRBJ2-5, with no clear D. Deletions cut 5 bases from V and 5 bases from J, with 12 bases between. This CDR3 region has 13 residues. Germline V lookup: CDR1 SGHTA, CDR2 FQGTGA. CDR3 residues: CASSKGLLETQYF. The CDR3 coding sequence is TGTGCCAGCAGCAAGGGTCTTCTGGAGACCCAGTACTTC.

This clone has just a few counts. The CDR3 DNA sequence: TGTGCCAGCAGCCCCAAAAGGGGAAACACCGGGGAGCTGTTTTTT. The encoded protein is CASSPKRGNTGELFF. This rearrangement joins TRBV7-9 to TRBJ2-2; a weak D match, TRBD1 (5 bases). Trimming shortened V by 5 bases and J by 2 bases, and 12 bases separated the two germline ends. From germline, CDR1 is SEHNR and CDR2 FQNEAQ (reference sequence). CDR3 length: 15 amino acids.

The CDR3 loop is CASSSYRGSYEQYF. CDR3 DNA sequence: TGTGCCAGCAGCTCTTACAGGGGTTCCTACGAGCAGTACTTC. This chain connects TRBV11-2 to TRBJ2-7; the match to TRBD1 covers 7 bases. This CDR3 region has 14 residues. V trimming: 4 bases; J trimming: 1 base; junction bases outside the gene matches: 4. Germline CDR1 and CDR2: SGHAT and FQNNGV.

The V and J genes are TRBV6-5 and TRBJ1-1, with D possibly TRBD1 on 5 matching bases. V lost 6 bases, J lost 2 bases, and 16 bases lay in between. This CDR3 comprises 15 residues. Per germline, CDR1 MNHEY and CDR2 SVGAGI. This CDR3 reads CASRTGGLGNTEAFF. The CDR3 DNA reads as TGTGCCAGCAGGACCGGGGGACTCGGAAACACTGAAGCTTTCTTT.

With respect to this clone: Within the sample, other DNA sequences also encode this same CDR3. The V call is TRBV7-3, the J call TRBJ1-1; D gene uncertain. Germline assignment: CDR1 SGHTA and CDR2 FQGTGA. The CDR3 is 13 amino acids. Trimming pared 3 bases from V and 4 bases from J, leaving 9 bases between. CDR3 sequence reads: CASSLTASTEAFF. The CDR3 coding sequence is TGTGCCAGCAGCTTGACGGCCAGCACTGAAGCTTTCTTT.

A word on this clone: Distinct nucleotide sequences in the sample also encode this CDR3. The chain joins TRBV18 to TRBJ1-1; D not resolved. CDR1 is KGHSH, CDR2 LQKENI, per germline. Trimming shortened V by 3 bases and J by 3 bases, and 11 bases separated the two germline ends. CDR3 length: 14 amino acids. CDR3 nucleotides: TGTGCCAGCTCACCGACCGACGGATACACTGAAGCTTTCTTT. This translates into CASSPTDGYTEAFF.

The chain has TRBV6-6 and TRBJ2-2, with 10 nucleotides matching TRBD2. Germline V gives CDR1 MNHNY, CDR2 SVGAGI (reference sequence). The CDR3 has 16 residues. V lost 7 bases, J lost 5 bases, and 10 bases stayed unmatched. The CDR3 region has the DNA TGTGCCAGCATGAAACTAGCGGGGCTGGGGACCGGGGAGCTGTTTTTT. Its translation: CASMKLAGLGTGELFF.

The V and J genes are TRBV9 and TRBJ2-2; 12 positions match TRBD2. Germline V gene lookup returns CDR1 SGDLS and CDR2 YYNGEE. The CDR3 contains 16 residues. The junction had 5 bases not matched to a gene; V was cut back by 3 bases and J by 5 bases. In nucleotides, the CDR3 is TGTGCCAGCAGCGCGACTAGCGGGAGAGGAACCGGGGAGCTGTTTTTT. This encodes CASSATSGRGTGELFF.

The chain employs TRBV14 and TRBJ1-1; a possible D gene is TRBD1 (5 bases). This CDR3 is built from 17 residues. Trimming removed 3 bases from V and 4 bases from J, with 21 bases in between. Germline V gene data show CDR1 as SGHDN and CDR2 as FVKESK. CDR3 amino acids: CASSQGGLRRGSTEAFF. DNA for the CDR3: TGTGCCAGCAGCCAGGGGGGACTCCGTCGGGGGAGCACTGAAGCTTTCTTT.

J is TRBJ2-7 and V is TRBV27; D is perhaps TRBD1 (6 bases). With 6 bases removed from V and 3 bases from J, the gap between germline ends came to 12 bases. Germline V gives CDR1 MNHEY, CDR2 SMNVEV (reference sequence). This CDR3 comprises 13 residues. The chain's CDR3 is CASRGLQGYEQYF. Here the CDR3 DNA reads TGTGCCAGCAGGGGGCTACAGGGCTACGAGCAGTACTTC.

The chain is built from TRBV7-9 and TRBJ2-3, with D possibly being TRBD2 (6 bases). This CDR3 is 16 amino acids long. The germline gives CDR1 SEHNR, CDR2 FQNEAQ (reference sequence). V lost 4 bases, J lost 1 base, and 15 bases lay in between. CDR3 amino acids: CASSYPPSERTDTQYF. DNA of the CDR3: TGTGCCAGCAGCTATCCTCCTAGCGAACGCACAGATACGCAGTATTTT.

This clone was picked up a small number of times. The chain links TRBV6-5 to TRBJ1-1; D is perhaps TRBD1 (5 bases). CDR1 and CDR2 from the germline V gene are MNHEY and SVGAGI. V lost 2 bases and J 10 bases, leaving 8 bases between the germline ends. The CDR3 totals 11 residues. The CDR3 nucleotides read TGTGCCAGCAGTTACCAGGGCGCAGCTTTCTTT. Its protein is CASSYQGAAFF.

This chain links TRBV5-6 with TRBJ1-1; D remains ambiguous. Germline-derived CDR1 and CDR2 are SGHDT and YYEEEE. The CDR3 is made up of 15 amino acids. Trimming removed 1 base from V and 6 bases from J, with 16 bases in between. The DNA of the CDR3 is TGTGCCAGCAGCTTGAATCCGAGGAGAGGCCCTGAAGCTTTCTTT. This gives the protein CASSLNPRRGPEAFF.

The rearrangement uses TRBV4-1 and TRBJ2-7; D is uncertain. The CDR3 sequence is 16 residues long. V dropped 0 bases and J dropped 3 bases, with 15 bases sitting between them. Germline-derived CDR1 and CDR2 are MGHRA and YSYEKL. CDR3 bases: TGCGCCAGCAGCCAAGACGGACGAGGTTTTGGCTACGAGCAGTACTTC. The encoded protein is CASSQDGRGFGYEQYF.

This chain uses TRBV5-1 with TRBJ2-4; D gene unclear. The V gene's germline CDR1 is SGHRS and CDR2 YFSETQ. Trimming pared 1 base from V and 6 bases from J, leaving 5 bases between. CDR3 length equals 12 residues. This CDR3 reads CASSLYGNIQYF. The CDR3 coding sequence is TGCGCCAGCAGCTTGTACGGAAACATTCAGTACTTC.

V is TRBV27 and J is TRBJ2-7; D is possibly TRBD2 (6 bases). CDR1 is MNHEY, CDR2 SMNVEV, per germline (reference sequence). V dropped 6 bases and J dropped 1 base, with 16 bases sitting between them. The CDR3 is made up of 15 amino acids. CDR3 bases: TGTGCCAGCAGGCCCTGGGGGAGGACTTCCTACGAGCAGTACTTC. This translates into CASRPWGRTSYEQYF.

V usage is TRBV5-1 and J usage is TRBJ1-4; no clear D gene. Germline CDR1 is SGHRS and CDR2 is YFSETQ. CDR3 length: 13 residues. The V and J ends lost 5 bases and 0 bases respectively, with 5 bases between them. The CDR3 protein is CASREPTNEKLFF. DNA for the CDR3: TGCGCCAGCAGGGAACCAACTAATGAAAAACTGTTTTTT. The variable domain in full, with the rest retrieved from reference TRBV5-1 and TRBJ1-4, is KAGVTQTPRYLIKTRGQQVTLSCSPISGHRSVSWYQQTPGQGLQFLFEYFSETQRNKGNFPGRFSGRQFSNSRSEMNVSTLELGDSALYLCASREPTNEKLFFGSGTQLSVL.

The V and J genes are TRBV28 and TRBJ1-5; 9 nucleotides line up with TRBD1. The CDR3 has 18 residues. J gave up 3 bases and V 5 bases, and 14 bases lay outside the gene matches. Germline CDR1 MDHEN, CDR2 SYDVKM. The CDR3 loop is CASSKPTGGRYNNQPQHF. CDR3 DNA: TGTGCCAGCAGTAAACCTACAGGGGGCAGGTATAACAATCAGCCCCAGCATTTT.

The genes are TRBV27 and TRBJ2-1; D uncertain. Trimming left V 2 bases short and J 7 bases short, with 9 bases between. The CDR3 is 13 residues long. Germline CDR1 MNHEY, CDR2 SMNVEV (reference sequence). CDR3 in amino acids: CASSLRQRNEQFF. The CDR3 DNA is TGTGCCAGCAGTTTAAGGCAGAGGAATGAGCAGTTCTTC.

The V call is TRBV27, the J call TRBJ2-7; D not certain. V shed 7 bases and J shed 6 bases, with 19 bases lying between them. CDR1 and CDR2 (germline): MNHEY, SMNVEV (reference sequence). The CDR3 runs 14 residues. The CDR3, as DNA: TGTGCCAGCAACTCTTTTTCTAACCCCGGCGAGCAGTACTTC. It is translated as CASNSFSNPGEQYF.

This rearrangement joins TRBV5-1 to TRBJ2-1; perhaps TRBD2 as D (6 bases). V lost 0 bases to trimming and J lost 3 bases, with 13 bases between them. There are 16 residues in the CDR3. In germline, CDR1 is SGHRS, CDR2 YFSETQ. CDR3 loop: CASSLGLGVYYNEQFF. The DNA for the CDR3 is TGCGCCAGCAGCTTGGGACTAGGGGTTTACTACAATGAGCAGTTCTTC.

CDR3 DNA sequence: TGTGCCAGCAGTTTACCCGGGGTTTATAATCAGCCCCAGCATTTT. Its translation is CASSLPGVYNQPQHF. The chain is built from TRBV28 and TRBJ1-5; D not certain. V lost 2 bases and J lost 4, with 12 bases in between. Germline assignment: CDR1 MDHEN and CDR2 SYDVKM. The CDR3 is 15 residues long.

The V and J genes are TRBV9 and TRBJ2-5, with D perhaps matching TRBD2 (5 bases). The J call may be faulty, since TRBJ2-7 better matches the DNA end. CDR1 is SGDLS and CDR2 is YYNGEE in the germline V gene. CDR3 length equals 13 residues. CDR3 region: CASSGLAGYEQYF. In DNA form, the CDR3 reads TGTGCCAGCAGCGGGCTAGCCGGATACGAGCAGTACTTC.

The chain is built from TRBV2 and TRBJ2-1; the D gene is possibly TRBD2 (6 bases). This CDR3 spans 15 amino acids. Germline CDR1 and CDR2: SNHLY and FYNNEI. Trimming stripped 2 bases from V and 0 bases from J, with 8 bases between. CDR3 amino acids: CASSEMGGSYNEQFF. The CDR3, as DNA: TGTGCCAGCAGTGAAATGGGGGGCTCCTACAATGAGCAGTTCTTC.